This TCR beta chain was profiled in a study of identical twins. There are a few counts of this clonotype. What it binds is unknown. Regarding the study as a whole: Beta out-of-frame sequences showed weaker excess sharing between twins. Clonotypes of the beta chain that were abundant in cord blood carried fewer insertions (memory repertoires showed none).

Each cDNA held unique molecular identifiers, and template switching gave it a universal primer site. Each CDR3 protein gets one entry after TCRdb re-called the 5' RACE reads with MiXCR. This table has hundreds of thousands of distinct CDR3 sequences, around 6.9% appearing once. The sample also formed part of further work on yellow fever vaccine responses in identical twins. That report adds: Each twin's T cell response to the vaccine was reported to look partly convergent and partly personalized.

This clonotype was obtained from a woman in her late teens or twenties in good health. Specimen: memory (CD45RO+) T cells sorted from blood.

CDR3 bases: TGTGCCAGCTCACCGGGGGCCGCGAATGAGCAGTTCTTC. Its translation: CASSPGAANEQFF. This chain links TRBV18 with TRBJ2-1, with D possibly being TRBD1 (6 bases). The CDR3 is 13 amino acids. V shed 3 bases and J shed 7 bases, with 10 bases lying between them. Germline CDR1 KGHSH, CDR2 LQKENI.